The rows below give T cell receptor beta chains drawn from one sample of a study of blood T cell repertoires in COVID-19. Libraries were prepared by immunoSEQ multiplex PCR; TCRdb keeps only in-frame clonotypes and omits some of them. In the table there are under 450,000 clones, roughly four fifths of which are singletons. Sample: PBMCs or T cells enriched from blood (not recorded which). These receptors came from a woman aged 45-65 years who had recovered from COVID-19. The CDR3 runs from the conserved cysteine through the conserved F or W. A D gene is named only where the DNA matches it firmly. Size values are once, few and many counts, or a class for expanded clones, and some rows have none.

size	J	D	V	DNA	CDR3
once	TRBJ2-3	-	TRBV30	TGTGCCTGGAGGAGCCGGGAGCGGAGCACAGATACGCAGTATTTT	CAWRSRERSTDTQYF
-	TRBJ1-2	TRBD1	TRBV7-9	TGTGCCAGCGGGGCTACCAGCCCGGGACAGGGGGACTATGGCTACACCTTC	CASGATSPGQGDYGYTF
-	TRBJ2-2	-	TRBV4-1	TGCGCCAGCAGCCACTACGGACAGATGACCGGGGAGCTGTTTTTT	CASSHYGQMTGELFF
few	TRBJ2-1	TRBD1	TRBV7-9	TGTGCCAGCATACCCCGGACAGGCAATGAGCAGTTCTTC	CASIPRTGNEQFF
-	TRBJ2-1	TRBD2	TRBV27	TGTGCCAGCAGAATGACCGTAGCGGGAGTTTACAATGAGCAGTTCTTC	CASRMTVAGVYNEQFF
once	TRBJ2-5	TRBD1	TRBV7-2	TGTGCCAGCAGCTTCCAGACAGGGCCAGAGACCCAGTACTTC	CASSFQTGPETQYF
-	TRBJ2-1	-	TRBV6-4	TGTGCCAGCAGGCCCGACAGGACCTCCTACAATGAGCAGTTCTTC	CASRPDRTSYNEQFF
few	TRBJ2-7	-	TRBV27	TGTGCCAGCAGAACCACTTACAGGCTCTACGAGCAGTACTTC	CASRTTYRLYEQYF
once	TRBJ2-2	-	TRBV5-6	TGTGCCAGCAGCTCTATCGTAGTGGGGCGGACCGGGGAGCTGTTTTTT	CASSSIVVGRTGELFF
-	TRBJ1-2	-	TRBV5-6	TGTGCCAGCAGCCCCGGTCGGAACTATGGCTACACCTTC	CASSPGRNYGYTF
-	TRBJ1-2	-	TRBV15	TGTGCCACGACGGACGGGGGCTATGGCTACACCTTC	CATTDGGYGYTF
-	TRBJ1-2	TRBD1	TRBV7-2	TGTGCCAGCAGCTCCGCGGGACAGGCGGGTGGCTACACCTTC	CASSSAGQAGGYTF
-	TRBJ2-1	TRBD2	TRBV18	TGTGCCAGCTCCCTCCGCCCCCCATCGACTAGCGGGGGGCCCAGCTCCTACAATGAGCAGTTCTTC	CASSLRPPSTSGGPSSYNEQFF
-	TRBJ1-2	-	TRBV6-6	TGTGCCAGCAGCTCAAACGGGTCCCCTAACTATGGCTACACCTTC	CASSSNGSPNYGYTF
-	TRBJ2-7	TRBD1	TRBV7-2	TGTGCCAGCAGCTTAGAATGGGGGGACAGGGCCTACGAGCAGTACTTC	CASSLEWGDRAYEQYF
-	TRBJ2-3	-	TRBV6-2/TRBV6-3	TGTGCCAGCAGTTCTCCAGCGGAGATAAACACAGATACGCAGTATTTT	CASSSPAEINTDTQYF
-	TRBJ1-5	-	TRBV21-1	TGTGCCAGCAGCAAAGTTGGAGGCAGGAGTCGACAGCCCCAGCATTTT	CASSKVGGRSRQPQHF
-	TRBJ2-1	-	TRBV5-5	TGTGCCAGCAGCTTGCGGGAGTGGAACAATGAGCAGTTCTTC	CASSLREWNNEQFF
-	TRBJ1-2	TRBD1	TRBV9	TGTGCCAGCAGGAAGACAGGGATCGACTATGGCTACACCTTC	CASRKTGIDYGYTF
-	TRBJ2-1	TRBD2	TRBV5-4	TGTGCCAGCAGCTTGTTGGGAGGAGCGGGAGGCCCCCTCTACAATGAGCAGTTCTTC	CASSLLGGAGGPLYNEQFF
-	TRBJ2-1	TRBD2	TRBV19	TGTGCCAGTAGTTCAGAGCGGGAGCCGTACAATGAGCAGTTCTTC	CASSSEREPYNEQFF
-	TRBJ2-7	-	TRBV5-1	TGCGCCAGCAGCGAGGGAACAGTCCACGAGCAGTACTTC	CASSEGTVHEQYF
once	TRBJ2-3	-	TRBV11-2	TGTGCCAGCAGCTTGTGGAGACCATCCACAGGGCGCACAGATACGCAGTATTTT	CASSLWRPSTGRTDTQYF
-	TRBJ2-1	-	TRBV5-4	TGTGCCAGCAGTCTACCGTCCAATGAGCAGTTCTTC	CASSLPSNEQFF
once	TRBJ1-1	-	TRBV30	TGTGCCCAGGTCAATATGGGGAACACTGAAGCTTTCTTT	CAQVNMGNTEAFF
-	TRBJ1-1	TRBD1	TRBV10-3	TGTGCCATCAAGGGGACAGAAAAGAACACTGAAGCTTTCTTT	CAIKGTEKNTEAFF
-	TRBJ1-5	-	TRBV6-5	TGTGCCAGCAGTCCCTTAGGACAGTTTGATCAGCCCCAGCATTTT	CASSPLGQFDQPQHF
-	TRBJ1-2	TRBD1	TRBV29-1	TGCAGCGCGTGGACAGGGGAAATTTTATATGGCTACACCTTC	CSAWTGEILYGYTF
-	TRBJ1-2	-	TRBV5-4	TGTGCCAGCAGCCCGAGCAGGATCGCTAACTATGGCTACACCTTC	CASSPSRIANYGYTF
-	TRBJ1-2	TRBD1	TRBV2	TGTGCCAGCAGTGTGGACAGGGGAGCGGGGAACTATGGCTACACCTTC	CASSVDRGAGNYGYTF
-	TRBJ1-3	-	TRBV7-9	TGTGCCAGCAGCTTATCTGGGGCAACGGCACATTTT	CASSLSGATAHF
-	TRBJ1-2	-	TRBV19	TGTGCCAGTAGTATGGGGACTCCCCCAGTCTATGGCTACACCTTC	CASSMGTPPVYGYTF
-	TRBJ1-5	-	TRBV18	TGTGCCAGCTCACCAGAGGGCCAGAATAAGGCCCAGCATTTT	CASSPEGQNKAQHF
-	TRBJ2-7	-	TRBV30	TGTGCCTGGACCCCCCTGGGGGGAGCCTACGAGCAGTACTTC	CAWTPLGGAYEQYF
-	TRBJ2-2	-	TRBV5-4	TGTGCCAGCAGCTTGGAGCCGAACACCGGGGAGCTGTTTTTT	CASSLEPNTGELFF
-	TRBJ2-5	-	TRBV7-2	TGTGCCAGCAGCTTAGCGTCATCTAGCAGGGAGACCCAGTACTTC	CASSLASSSRETQYF
-	TRBJ2-1	-	TRBV3-1/TRBV3-2	TGTGCCAGCAGCCAAGATGGGACTCCACTAAATGAGCAGTTCTTC	CASSQDGTPLNEQFF
-	TRBJ1-4	TRBD1	TRBV6-5	TGTGCCAGCAGTTACCTAAAGACAGGGGGTACGGAAAAACTGTTTTTT	CASSYLKTGGTEKLFF
-	TRBJ1-2	-	TRBV7-2	TGTGCCAGCAGCTTAGGAGGGTCCTATGGCTACACCTTC	CASSLGGSYGYTF
-	TRBJ1-3	TRBD1	TRBV18	TGTGCCAGCTCAACTACTGCGTTGGGACAGGGGAACTCTGGAAACACCATATATTTT	CASSTTALGQGNSGNTIYF
-	TRBJ2-7	-	TRBV2	TGTGCCAGCAGTGTACCGGCGGTCTACGAGCAGTACTTC	CASSVPAVYEQYF
-	TRBJ1-5	-	TRBV19	TGTGCCAGTAGTACAACTAGGGGCAATCAGCCCCAGCATTTT	CASSTTRGNQPQHF
-	TRBJ2-1	TRBD2	TRBV19	TGTGCCAGTAGTAAAGGACTAGCGACTTACAATGAGCAGTTCTTC	CASSKGLATYNEQFF
once	TRBJ1-2	TRBD1	TRBV7-9	TGTGCCAGCAGCGGACTCGCCTCCGGGGACAGGACAGCTAGCTATGGCTACACCTTC	CASSGLASGDRTASYGYTF